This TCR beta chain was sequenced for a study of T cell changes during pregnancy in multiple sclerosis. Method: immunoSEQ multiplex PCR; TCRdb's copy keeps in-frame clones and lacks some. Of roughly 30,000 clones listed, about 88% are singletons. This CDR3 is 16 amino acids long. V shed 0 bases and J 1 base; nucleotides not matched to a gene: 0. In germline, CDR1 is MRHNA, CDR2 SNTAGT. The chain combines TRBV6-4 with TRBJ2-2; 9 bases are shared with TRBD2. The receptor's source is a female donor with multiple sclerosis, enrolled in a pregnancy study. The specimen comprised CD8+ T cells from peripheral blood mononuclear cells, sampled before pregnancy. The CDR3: CASSDSAGGNTGELFF. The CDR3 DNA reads TGTGCCAGCAGTGACTCAGCGGGGGGGAACACCGGGGAGCTGTTTTTT.